This T cell receptor beta chain was sequenced during a study of blood T cells in healthy people across ages. Alongside a J-beta primer mix, a sample-barcoded 5' primer served in a second PCR lasting about 7 to 12 cycles. MiXCR was run by TCRdb on the 5' RACE reads, yielding one entry per CDR3 protein. Of fewer than 900,000 distinct CDR3 sequences detected, around 40% appear once; the ten largest clones hold 20% to 25%. About 10 milliliters was the volume of peripheral blood drawn from each donor. They isolated at least 6.5 million PBMCs from each sample. Total RNA amounts of at least 5 micrograms were extracted per sample. This CDR3 is 15 amino acids long. Per germline, CDR1 KGHDR and CDR2 SFDVKD. The ends were cut back, 3 bases at V and 6 bases at J, with 15 bases in the middle.

The chain employs TRBV24-1 and TRBJ2-3; no reliable D call. Specimen: blood. This receptor was identified in a woman aged 55-69 years in good health. The CDR3 DNA is TGTGCCACCAGTGATGGTGGCCGTCGTCCGGATACGCAGTATTTT. Protein: CATSDGGRRPDTQYF.